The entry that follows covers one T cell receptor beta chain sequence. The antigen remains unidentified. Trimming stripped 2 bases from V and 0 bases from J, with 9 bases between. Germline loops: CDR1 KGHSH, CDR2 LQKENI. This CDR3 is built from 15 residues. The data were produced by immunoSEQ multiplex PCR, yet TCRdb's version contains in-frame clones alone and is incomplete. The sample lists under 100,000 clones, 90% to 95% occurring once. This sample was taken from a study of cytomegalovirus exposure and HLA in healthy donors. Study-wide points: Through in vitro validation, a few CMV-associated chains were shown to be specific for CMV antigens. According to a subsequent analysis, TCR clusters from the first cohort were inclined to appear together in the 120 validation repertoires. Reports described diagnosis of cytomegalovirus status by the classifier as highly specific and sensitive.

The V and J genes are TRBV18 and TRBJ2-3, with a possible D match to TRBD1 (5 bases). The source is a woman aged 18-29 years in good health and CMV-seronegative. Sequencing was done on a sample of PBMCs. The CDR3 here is CASSPAGSSTDTQYF. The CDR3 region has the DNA TGTGCCAGCTCACCAGCAGGGTCTAGCACAGATACGCAGTATTTT. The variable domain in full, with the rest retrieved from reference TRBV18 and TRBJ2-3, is NAGVMQNPRHLVRRRGQEARLRCSPMKGHSHVYWYRQLPEEGLKFMVYLQKENIIDESGMPKERFSAEFPKEGPSILRIQQVVRGDSAAYFCASSPAGSSTDTQYFGPGTRLTVL.